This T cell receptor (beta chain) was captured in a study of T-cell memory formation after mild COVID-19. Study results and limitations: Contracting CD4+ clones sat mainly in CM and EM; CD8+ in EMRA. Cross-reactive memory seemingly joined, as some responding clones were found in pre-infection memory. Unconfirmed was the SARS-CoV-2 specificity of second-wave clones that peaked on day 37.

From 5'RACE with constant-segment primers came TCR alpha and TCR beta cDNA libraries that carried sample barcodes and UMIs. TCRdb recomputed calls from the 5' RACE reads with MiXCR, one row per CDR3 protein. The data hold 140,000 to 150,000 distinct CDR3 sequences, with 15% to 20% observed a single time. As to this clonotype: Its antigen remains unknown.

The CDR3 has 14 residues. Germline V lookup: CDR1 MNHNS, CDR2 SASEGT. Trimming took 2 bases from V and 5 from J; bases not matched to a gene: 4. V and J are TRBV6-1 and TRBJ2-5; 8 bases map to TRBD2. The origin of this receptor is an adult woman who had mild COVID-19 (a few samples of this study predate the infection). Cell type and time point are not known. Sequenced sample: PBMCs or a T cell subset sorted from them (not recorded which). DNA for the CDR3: TGTGCCAGCAGTGAACGGCCGGGAGGGGAGACCCAGTACTTC. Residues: CASSERPGGETQYF.